These 26 T cell receptor beta chains were all obtained from the same sample, sequenced in a study of T cell responses to AZD1222 COVID-19 vaccine. The table came from immunoSEQ multiplex PCR; TCRdb's copy has only in-frame clones and leaves some out. The repertoire holds about 96,000 clones, with roughly nine tenths as singletons. Specimen: peripheral blood, collected on day 0 of AZD1222 vaccination. Every receptor here comes from an adult in good health.

The chain has TRBV4-2 and TRBJ2-7, with D perhaps being TRBD1 or TRBD2 (5 bases each). V gave up 0 bases and J gave up 2 bases, with 14 bases separating them. Per germline, CDR1 LGHNA and CDR2 YNFKEQ. The CDR3 length is 16 residues. The CDR3 loop reads CASSQDPSQGAYEQYF. As DNA, the CDR3 is TGTGCCAGCAGCCAAGATCCTAGCCAGGGAGCCTACGAGCAGTACTTC.

The chain joins TRBV11-3 to TRBJ1-1; D is perhaps TRBD1 (5 bases). The CDR3 is 13 amino acids. V lost 2 bases and J lost 3, with 7 bases in between. Germline loops: CDR1 SGHNT, CDR2 YENEEA. CDR3 DNA sequence: TGTGCCAGCAGCTTATCGGGGGACACTGAAGCTTTCTTT. Encoded protein: CASSLSGDTEAFF.

A single count supports this clone. The rearrangement links TRBV5-5 to TRBJ1-6, with TRBD1 matching 8 bases. In germline, CDR1 is SGHKS, CDR2 YYEKEE (reference sequence). The V gene end was trimmed by 5 bases and the J gene end by 0 bases; junction bases not matched to a gene: 7. The CDR3 spans 17 residues. CDR3 in amino acids: CASSTTGTGSYNSPLHF. The CDR3 region has the DNA TGTGCCAGCAGTACTACCGGGACAGGCTCCTATAATTCACCCCTCCACTTT.

This sequence joins TRBV2 and TRBJ1-5; 7 bases are shared with TRBD1. CDR1 SNHLY and CDR2 FYNNEI come from the germline V gene. Unmatched junction bases numbered 6, after V lost 7 bases and J lost 6 bases. The CDR3 length is 13 residues. As DNA, the CDR3 is TGTGCCAGCACCCCGGGACAGCGTCAGCCCCAGCATTTT. Residues: CASTPGQRQPQHF.

V usage is TRBV10-2 and J usage is TRBJ2-7; D not certain. The germline V and J ends were trimmed by 5 bases and 0 bases, with 2 bases remaining between them. Germline CDR1 and CDR2: WSHSY and SAAADI. The CDR3 is 11 residues long. CDR3 sequence reads: CASSPSYEQYF. The CDR3 DNA reads as TGCGCCAGCAGTCCCTCCTACGAGCAGTACTTC.

This chain uses TRBV5-1 with TRBJ2-7, with D perhaps matching TRBD2 (6 bases). The CDR3 sequence is 14 residues long. Per germline, CDR1 SGHRS and CDR2 YFSETQ. Trimming took 4 bases from V and 1 from J, leaving 12 bases between them. CDR3 region: CASSPGDLSYEQYF. The CDR3 nucleotides are TGCGCCAGCAGCCCGGGAGACCTTTCCTACGAGCAGTACTTC.

The chain uses TRBV6-2 or TRBV6-3 and TRBJ1-2, with 7 bases identical to TRBD1. J gave up 5 bases and V 5 bases, and 11 bases lay outside the gene matches. The CDR3 is 15 residues long. The germline V gene has CDR1 MNHEY and CDR2 SVGEGT. Here the CDR3 reads CASSPGQVEVYGYTF. In nucleotides, the CDR3 is TGTGCCAGCAGTCCAGGACAGGTAGAAGTTTATGGCTACACCTTC.

The genes are TRBV19 and TRBJ1-1; 8 positions match TRBD1. Germline V gene data show CDR1 as LNHDA and CDR2 as SQIVND (reference sequence). The ends lost 0 bases at V and 6 bases at J; junction bases unmatched: 3. This CDR3 comprises 14 residues. In DNA form, the CDR3 reads TGTGCCAGTAGTATAGAGGACAGGGCATCTGAAGCTTTCTTT. Translation: CASSIEDRASEAFF.

The J gene is TRBJ1-2, the V gene TRBV14; D is unclear. The V end was cut by 4 bases, the J end by 8 bases, with 20 bases between. This CDR3 comprises 15 residues. Germline V lookup: CDR1 SGHDN, CDR2 FVKESK. CDR3 in amino acids: CASSPSSGGSWGYTF. CDR3 nucleotide sequence: TGTGCCAGCAGCCCATCTTCGGGAGGCTCGTGGGGCTACACCTTC.

This chain connects TRBV11-3 to TRBJ2-2; TRBD1 matches at 11 bases. The CDR3 sequence is 17 residues long. Germline-derived CDR1 and CDR2 are SGHNT and YENEEA. The V and J ends lost 0 bases and 7 bases, in that order; junction bases with no gene match: 7. CDR3 in amino acids: CASSLDGRTGGHGELFF. The CDR3 bases are TGTGCCAGCAGCTTAGATGGACGGACAGGGGGCCACGGGGAGCTGTTTTTT.

On this clone: Sequence at one end of the junction differs from germline and may be a read error. The chain is built from TRBV7-3 and TRBJ2-7; tentatively, D is TRBD1 (5 bases). This CDR3 has 12 residues. CDR1 and CDR2 (germline): SGHTA, FQGTGA. The CDR3 is CLLGQAAYEQYF. The CDR3 nucleotides are TGCCTGCTGGGGCAGGCCGCCTACGAGCAGTACTTC.

The chain links TRBV2 to TRBJ2-5; D possibly corresponds to TRBD1 (6 bases). Between the trimmed V and J ends, which lost 5 bases and 0 bases, there was a span of 13 bases. The CDR3 loop spans 15 amino acids. The V gene's germline CDR1 is SNHLY and CDR2 FYNNEI. The CDR3 coding sequence is TGTGCCAGCAGTCCCCAGACAGGATACCAAGAGACCCAGTACTTC. This codes for CASSPQTGYQETQYF.

This clone was detected only a few times. V and J are TRBV5-8 and TRBJ1-1; D ambiguous. The CDR3 is 13 amino acids. Per germline, CDR1 SGHTS and CDR2 YDEGEE. The V and J ends lost 3 bases and 6 bases respectively, with 12 bases between them. CDR3 residues: CASSYSPRAEAFF. CDR3 DNA: TGTGCCAGCAGCTATTCACCAAGGGCTGAAGCTTTCTTT.

The chain couples TRBV7-6 to TRBJ2-1; maybe TRBD1 (7 bases). Trimming shortened V by 4 bases and J by 3 bases, and 13 bases separated the two germline ends. The CDR3 has 15 amino acids. Germline CDR1 SGHVS, CDR2 FNYEAQ. The CDR3 nucleotides read TGTGCCAGCAGCTCGGACCAGGGGGGCTACAATGAGCAGTTCTTC. This codes for CASSSDQGGYNEQFF. The whole variable domain, filled in from reference TRBV7-6 and TRBJ2-1, reads GAGVSQSPRYKVTKRGQDVALRCDPISGHVSLYWYRQALGQGPEFLTYFNYEAQQDKSGLPNDRFSAERPEGSISTLTIQRTEQRDSAMYRCASSSDQGGYNEQFFGPGTRLTVL.

This rearrangement joins TRBV30 to TRBJ1-5; 7 bases are a match to TRBD1. The germline CDR1 and CDR2 sequences are GTSNPN and SVGIG (reference sequence). The V and J ends lost 2 bases and 2 bases, in that order; junction bases with no gene match: 9. CDR3 length: 16 residues. The CDR3 coding sequence is TGTGCCTGGAGTACAAGGGGGCGCGTAGGCAATCAGCCCCAGCATTTT. Translating it yields CAWSTRGRVGNQPQHF. The entire variable domain, with the rest obtained from reference TRBV30 and TRBJ1-5, is as follows: SQTIHQWPATLVQPVGSPLSLECTVEGTSNPNLYWYRQAAGRGLQLLFYSVGIGQISSEVPQNLSASRPQDRQFILSSKKLLLSDSGFYLCAWSTRGRVGNQPQHFGDGTRLSIL.

This clone was observed a few times. V gene TRBV4-2 combines with J gene TRBJ2-3; 10 bases match TRBD1. The CDR3 consists of 15 residues. The J segment lost 3 bases and the V segment lost 4 bases, leaving 4 bases of the junction unmatched. From germline, CDR1 is LGHNA and CDR2 YNFKEQ. DNA of the CDR3: TGTGCCAGCAGCCCCCGGACAGGGGGTACAGATACGCAGTATTTT. Translated, it gives CASSPRTGGTDTQYF.

This sequence joins TRBV24-1 and TRBJ2-1; a possible D gene is TRBD2 (5 bases). The germline V gene encodes CDR1 KGHDR and CDR2 SFDVKD. The CDR3 has 16 amino acids. V gave up 0 bases and J gave up 4 bases, with 12 bases separating them. The CDR3 reads CATSDLTSSSYNEQFF. The CDR3 nucleotides read TGTGCCACCAGTGATTTGACTAGTTCCTCGTACAATGAGCAGTTCTTC.

This clone is a singleton in its sample. The genes are TRBV28 and TRBJ1-1, with 8 bases matching TRBD1. Germline V CDR1 and CDR2: MDHEN, SYDVKM. There are 14 residues in the CDR3. Germline trimming cut 6 bases from V and 4 bases from J; bases unmatched to any gene: 7. As DNA, the CDR3 is TGTGCCAGCAGCTTAGTTACAGGGGGCACTGAAGCTTTCTTT. Its translation is CASSLVTGGTEAFF.

V gene TRBV27 combines with J gene TRBJ2-3, with D uncertain. Between the trimmed V and J ends, which lost 3 bases and 2 bases, there was a span of 24 bases. The germline gives CDR1 MNHEY, CDR2 SMNVEV (reference sequence). The CDR3 runs to 19 residues. The CDR3 DNA is TGTGCCAGCAGTTTGAGGTTGATTAGCAGGCGTTCGCTCACAGATACGCAGTATTTT. This translates into CASSLRLISRRSLTDTQYF.

The chain uses TRBV6-5 and TRBJ2-2; possible D gene TRBD1, 5 bases. The CDR3 sequence is 16 residues long. Germline V CDR1 and CDR2: MNHEY, SVGAGI. The V gene lost 3 bases and the J gene lost 2 bases, with 13 bases spanning the gap. Here the CDR3 reads CASSYFMQGNTGELFF. CDR3 in DNA: TGTGCCAGCAGTTATTTTATGCAGGGAAACACCGGGGAGCTGTTTTTT.

The V and J genes are TRBV7-9 and TRBJ2-1; TRBD2 matches 10 bases. CDR1 and CDR2 (germline): SEHNR, FQNEAQ (reference sequence). CDR3 length: 19 amino acids. V lost 2 bases and J lost 3; bases outside the gene matches: 13. In nucleotides, the CDR3 is TGTGCCAGCAGCTTAAGGGGACTAGCGCAACTGGACCGCTACAATGAGCAGTTCTTC. Its protein product is CASSLRGLAQLDRYNEQFF.

This clone appeared a single time. This chain connects TRBV15 to TRBJ2-2; 11 bases are a match to TRBD2. Trimming took 5 bases from V and 5 from J; bases not matched to a gene: 4. In germline, CDR1 is LNHNV, CDR2 YYDKDF (reference sequence). This CDR3 contains 15 residues. CDR3 protein: CATSLGTSGTGELFF. The CDR3 nucleotides read TGTGCCACCAGCCTCGGGACTAGCGGAACCGGGGAGCTGTTTTTT.

The chain has TRBV27 and TRBJ2-5, with D perhaps matching TRBD2 (7 bases). The V end was cut by 2 bases, the J end by 5 bases, with 18 bases between. The CDR3 sequence is 16 residues long. The germline gives CDR1 MNHEY, CDR2 SMNVEV (reference sequence). This chain's CDR3 is CASSLSAGALGETQYF. For the CDR3, the DNA is TGTGCCAGCAGTTTAAGTGCGGGGGCCCTAGGGGAGACCCAGTACTTC.

The J gene is TRBJ1-2, the V gene TRBV9; D is uncertain. The CDR3 sequence is 14 residues long. The V and J ends lost 0 bases and 3 bases respectively, with 9 bases between them. CDR1 and CDR2 (germline): SGDLS, YYNGEE. The CDR3 sequence: CASSVASEYYGYTF. The CDR3 nucleotides are TGTGCCAGCAGCGTAGCTTCGGAGTACTATGGCTACACCTTC.

The chain has TRBV15 and TRBJ2-1; D is uncertain. The CDR3 spans 13 residues. Per the germline V gene, CDR1 is LNHNV and CDR2 is YYDKDF (reference sequence). Trimming took off 1 base at V and 4 bases at J, with 5 bases between the two ends. Here the CDR3 DNA reads TGTGCCACCAGCAGAGCAGGTTACAATGAGCAGTTCTTC. Its protein is CATSRAGYNEQFF.

Only a few counts were recorded for this clone. The J gene is TRBJ2-5, the V gene TRBV15; D may be TRBD2 (6 bases). V was shortened by 1 base and J by 4 bases, with 16 bases between the two germline ends. The CDR3 has 16 amino acids. Germline V lookup: CDR1 LNHNV, CDR2 YYDKDF (reference sequence). The CDR3 is CATSRGGAGTGETQYF. Written as DNA, the CDR3 is TGTGCCACCAGCAGAGGGGGTGCGGGGACTGGAGAGACCCAGTACTTC.